Below are 29 T cell receptor beta chains sequenced from a single sample in a study of healthy donors' naive CD4 and CD8 T cells. TCR libraries were built from about 520 ng of total RNA by linear amplification. TCRdb reprocessed the reads with MiXCR, giving one entry per CDR3 protein. The sample has around 200,000 distinct CDR3 sequences; around 80% are singletons. Sequencing was done on a sample of naive CD4+ and CD8+ T cells sorted from blood, pooled from several donors. The receptors originated from a pool of human donors in good health; the sample pools cells from several healthy donors.

The chain recombines TRBV20-1 with TRBJ2-1; D might be TRBD2 (5 bases). The V gene lost 6 bases and the J gene lost 0 bases, with 12 bases spanning the gap. The germline V gene has CDR1 DFQATT and CDR2 SNEGSKA (reference sequence). The CDR3 has 14 amino acids. CDR3 in amino acids: CSASSVGSYNEQFF. As DNA, the CDR3 is TGCAGTGCCAGTAGCGTCGGCTCCTACAATGAGCAGTTCTTC.

This chain uses TRBV19 with TRBJ1-5; D is perhaps TRBD1 (5 bases). Germline CDR1 LNHDA, CDR2 SQIVND (reference sequence). This CDR3 spans 15 amino acids. Trimming cost V 4 bases and J 3 bases, with 13 bases left between them. CDR3 nucleotides: TGTGCCAGTAGTACCCCGACAGTTCCCAATCAGCCCCAGCATTTT. Translation: CASSTPTVPNQPQHF.

This clonotype was counted between two and nine times. The CDR3 loop is CSVLSSMGTTYGYTF. The CDR3 bases are TGCAGCGTTTTATCATCTATGGGGACGACTTATGGCTACACCTTC. The rearrangement uses TRBV29-1 and TRBJ1-2, with D possibly matching TRBD1 (5 bases). The CDR3 is 15 amino acids. Germline CDR1 is SQVTM and CDR2 is ANQGSEA. Trimming left V 5 bases short and J 5 bases short, with 21 bases between.

The chain has TRBV5-6 and TRBJ2-1; tentative D call: TRBD1 (5 bases). With 1 base removed from V and 0 bases from J, the gap between germline ends came to 11 bases. This CDR3 spans 16 amino acids. Per the germline V gene, CDR1 is SGHDT and CDR2 is YYEEEE. Here the CDR3 reads CASSLPRESSYNEQFF. Here the CDR3 DNA reads TGTGCCAGCAGCTTGCCCAGGGAAAGCTCCTACAATGAGCAGTTCTTC.

This clonotype came up a few times. This chain links TRBV29-1 with TRBJ1-1, with D perhaps TRBD1 (5 bases). Germline V CDR1 and CDR2: SQVTM, ANQGSEA. This CDR3 comprises 13 residues. V was pared by 4 bases and J by 1 base, with 10 bases between. CDR3 sequence reads: CSVVVGTNTEAFF. The CDR3 DNA follows: TGCAGCGTTGTGGTAGGGACGAACACTGAAGCTTTCTTT.

This clonotype was seen just once. This chain links TRBV11-1 with TRBJ1-5; D remains ambiguous. CDR1 and CDR2 from the germline V gene are SGHAT and FQDESV (reference sequence). The CDR3 length is 15 residues. Trimming took off 6 bases at V and 6 bases at J, with 18 bases between the two ends. CDR3 protein: CASSSGRGVGQPQHF. The CDR3 DNA reads TGTGCCAGCAGTTCGGGCCGCGGGGTCGGTCAGCCCCAGCATTTT.

This clonotype was counted only a few times. The CDR3 bases are TGTGCCAGTAGTTTCAGGAACACTGAAGCTTTCTTT. Amino acids: CASSFRNTEAFF. The chain carries TRBV19 and TRBJ1-1; D not certain. The CDR3 length is 12 residues. Trimming took 5 bases from V and 1 from J, leaving 5 bases between them. Per germline, CDR1 LNHDA and CDR2 SQIVND (reference sequence).

This clonotype has only a few counts. This chain joins TRBV5-4 and TRBJ2-1, with D possibly TRBD2 on 5 matching bases. Germline V gene data show CDR1 as SGHNT and CDR2 as YYREEE (reference sequence). The CDR3 is 13 amino acids. V lost 4 bases and J 4 bases, leaving 9 bases between the germline ends. The CDR3 protein is CASSPGLYNEQFF. CDR3 DNA: TGTGCCAGCAGCCCAGGACTGTACAATGAGCAGTTCTTC.

CDR3 in DNA: TGTGCCAGCAGCCGACAGGGTAGGGGCTACACCTTC. As protein: CASSRQGRGYTF. V gene TRBV6-6 combines with J gene TRBJ1-2; 7 bases are a match to TRBD1. This CDR3 has 12 residues. Germline CDR1 MNHNY, CDR2 SVGAGI (reference sequence). V gave up 6 bases and J gave up 8 bases; unmatched junction bases: 6.

The gene calls are TRBV28 and TRBJ1-5; 10 bases are shared with TRBD1. Germline values: CDR1 MDHEN, CDR2 SYDVKM. This CDR3 comprises 15 residues. The junction had 8 bases not matched to a gene; V was cut back by 5 bases and J by 7 bases. The CDR3 bases are TGTGCCAGCAGTCTCTTGGGACAGGGGATCCAGCCCCAGCATTTT. Amino acid sequence: CASSLLGQGIQPQHF.

This clonotype was seen a handful of times. The gene calls are TRBV19 and TRBJ1-1; TRBD1 agrees at 7 bases. Germline trimming cut 3 bases from V and 5 bases from J; bases unmatched to any gene: 27. The CDR3 extends over 21 amino acids. Germline CDR1 and CDR2: LNHDA and SQIVND (reference sequence). This chain's CDR3 is CASSIYNNRGILWAAETEAFF. CDR3 DNA: TGTGCCAGTAGTATTTACAATAACAGGGGAATATTGTGGGCGGCCGAAACTGAAGCTTTCTTT.

The chain carries TRBV10-3 and TRBJ1-1; D ambiguous. The germline V and J ends were trimmed by 0 bases and 0 bases, with 11 bases remaining between them. This CDR3 contains 16 residues. Germline-derived CDR1 and CDR2 are ENHRY and SYGVKD. CDR3 sequence reads: CAISESGRRVNTEAFF. For the CDR3, the DNA is TGTGCCATCAGTGAGTCGGGAAGACGGGTGAACACTGAAGCTTTCTTT.

The J gene is TRBJ2-7, the V gene TRBV29-1, with 9 bases that match TRBD2. Germline CDR1 and CDR2: SQVTM and ANQGSEA. CDR3 length: 16 residues. J lost 2 bases, V lost 0 bases, and 8 bases had no gene match. Here the CDR3 DNA reads TGCAGCGTTGAAGACCCTCGGCTAGCGGGGACCTACGAGCAGTACTTC. Amino acids: CSVEDPRLAGTYEQYF.

This clonotype showed up just a few times. V gene TRBV6-1 combines with J gene TRBJ1-5, with 7 bases fitting TRBD1. This CDR3 is built from 14 residues. Trimming took 7 bases from V and 6 from J; bases not matched to a gene: 9. Germline CDR1 and CDR2: MNHNS and SASEGT. The CDR3 DNA sequence: TGTGCCAGCAAGGGGGTGGCAGGGGGTCAGCCCCAGCATTTT. It specifies CASKGVAGGQPQHF.

The chain links TRBV5-5 to TRBJ2-3; D might be TRBD1 (6 bases). Trimming cost V 4 bases and J 2 bases, with 11 bases left between them. CDR1 SGHKS and CDR2 YYEKEE come from the germline V gene (reference sequence). CDR3 length equals 14 residues. This CDR3 is CASSLDRFTDTQYF. CDR3 coding DNA: TGTGCCAGCAGCCTGGACAGATTCACAGATACGCAGTATTTT.

The genes are TRBV6-5 and TRBJ2-7, with 7 nucleotides matching TRBD1. CDR1 and CDR2 (germline): MNHEY, SVGAGI. J gave up 3 bases and V 0 bases, and 2 bases lay outside the gene matches. CDR3 size: 14 residues. The chain's CDR3 is CASSYSGQFYEQYF. The CDR3 DNA is TGTGCCAGCAGTTACTCGGGACAGTTCTACGAGCAGTACTTC.

This clonotype was picked up one time. The chain recombines TRBV18 with TRBJ1-6; no clear D. Germline CDR1 reads KGHSH; CDR2 reads LQKENI. The CDR3 sequence is 16 residues long. Between the trimmed V and J ends, which lost 1 base and 5 bases, there was a span of 12 bases. Here the CDR3 DNA reads TGTGCCAGCTCACCACAAGAGAGAACTAATAATTCACCCCTCCACTTT. It yields the protein CASSPQERTNNSPLHF.

The rearrangement links TRBV5-6 to TRBJ2-1, with 7 bases fitting TRBD1. This CDR3 region has 15 residues. The germline V gene encodes CDR1 SGHDT and CDR2 YYEEEE. The J segment lost 9 bases and the V segment lost 5 bases, leaving 14 bases of the junction unmatched. The CDR3 region has the DNA TGTGCCAGCAGTCCCGGCGGCGGTTACAGGGGTGAGCAGTTCTTC. The encoded protein is CASSPGGGYRGEQFF.

V usage is TRBV2 and J usage is TRBJ2-3; 7 nucleotides align to TRBD2. J gave up 0 bases and V 2 bases, and 5 bases lay outside the gene matches. Germline values: CDR1 SNHLY, CDR2 FYNNEI. The CDR3 extends over 16 amino acids. In DNA form, the CDR3 reads TGTGCCAGCAGTGAAAGAGTGGGAGGGAGCACAGATACGCAGTATTTT. Translation: CASSERVGGSTDTQYF.

The V gene is TRBV29-1, the J gene TRBJ2-7; D not certain. V was shortened by 7 bases and J by 6 bases, with 19 bases between the two germline ends. Germline loops: CDR1 SQVTM, CDR2 ANQGSEA. The CDR3 spans 13 residues. DNA of the CDR3: TGCAGCGCCGGCCCCGACGGTCCGGGCGAGCAGTACTTC. It yields the protein CSAGPDGPGEQYF.

This clonotype was seen a single time. The rearrangement links TRBV15 to TRBJ2-1; 11 nucleotides line up with TRBD2. The trim removed 2 bases at V and 10 bases at J, leaving 13 bases unmatched. The V gene's germline CDR1 is LNHNV and CDR2 YYDKDF (reference sequence). CDR3 length equals 17 residues. The CDR3 DNA reads as TGTGCCACCAGCAGATCATATTCCGGGACTAGCGGAACCGAGCAGTTCTTC. This encodes CATSRSYSGTSGTEQFF.

This clonotype showed up just a few times. V and J are TRBV6-5 and TRBJ1-1, with TRBD1 matching 8 bases. Germline V gene lookup returns CDR1 MNHEY and CDR2 SVGAGI. V dropped 6 bases and J dropped 1; count of bases not matched to a gene: 7. The CDR3 is made up of 15 amino acids. CDR3 protein: CASRTSDRGNTEAFF. As DNA, the CDR3 is TGTGCCAGCAGAACCTCCGACAGGGGGAACACTGAAGCTTTCTTT.

The sample holds one count of this clonotype. Here the CDR3 reads CASSTEADTQYF. DNA for the CDR3: TGTGCCAGCAGCACAGAGGCAGATACGCAGTATTTT. The chain joins TRBV11-1 to TRBJ2-3; D not resolved. With 5 bases removed from V and 4 bases from J, the gap between germline ends came to 7 bases. Germline CDR1 reads SGHAT; CDR2 reads FQDESV (reference sequence). This CDR3 contains 12 residues.

V and J are TRBV6-2 or TRBV6-3 and TRBJ2-3; 10 bases fit TRBD2. The CDR3 has 14 residues. Germline V lookup: CDR1 MNHEY, CDR2 SVGEGT. V lost 3 bases, J lost 6 bases, and 3 bases stayed unmatched. The CDR3 is CASSYLAGEDTQYF. The CDR3 DNA reads TGTGCCAGCAGTTATCTAGCGGGAGAGGATACGCAGTATTTT.

Remarks on this clonotype: Germline is not matched at one junction end, which may reflect a read error. The rearrangement links TRBV10-3 to TRBJ2-7, with TRBD2 matching over 9 bases. In germline, CDR1 is ENHRY, CDR2 SYGVKD. The CDR3 is made up of 18 amino acids. CDR3 loop: CATSESVFSLAGFYEQYF. CDR3 bases: TGTGCCACCAGTGAGTCGGTGTTTTCGCTAGCGGGGTTCTACGAGCAGTACTTC.

The rearrangement joins TRBV5-1 to TRBJ1-1; D remains unclear. The CDR3 is made up of 15 amino acids. Trimming shortened V by 1 base and J by 1 base, and 11 bases separated the two germline ends. Germline assignment: CDR1 SGHRS and CDR2 YFSETQ. This chain's CDR3 is CASSLSPTTNTEAFF. The CDR3 region has the DNA TGCGCCAGCAGCTTGAGTCCAACCACGAACACTGAAGCTTTCTTT.

CDR3 sequence: CSVENLSGNTIYF. DNA of the CDR3: TGCAGCGTTGAAAACCTCTCTGGAAACACCATATATTTT. The rearrangement uses TRBV29-1 and TRBJ1-3; D gene uncertain. The CDR3 spans 13 residues. Looked up from germline, CDR1 is SQVTM and CDR2 is ANQGSEA. V lost 2 bases and J 0 bases, leaving 5 bases between the germline ends.

The rearrangement uses TRBV6-6 and TRBJ2-7; unclear D gene. The ends were cut back, 8 bases at V and 5 bases at J, with 19 bases in the middle. The CDR3 is made up of 14 amino acids. Per the germline V gene, CDR1 is MNHNY and CDR2 is SVGAGI (reference sequence). The chain's CDR3 is CASGRTRSHDEQYF. In DNA, the CDR3 is TGTGCCAGCGGACGCACGAGGAGCCACGACGAGCAGTACTTC.

This clonotype came up a few times. The chain is built from TRBV27 and TRBJ1-6, with a weak D call TRBD1 (5 bases). CDR1 is MNHEY, CDR2 SMNVEV, per germline (reference sequence). CDR3 length equals 14 residues. The ends were cut back, 2 bases at V and 3 bases at J, with 5 bases in the middle. The CDR3 is CASSLDSYNSPLHF. CDR3 sequence (DNA): TGTGCCAGCAGTTTAGACAGCTATAATTCACCCCTCCACTTT.